These T cell receptor beta chains were read from a single sample in a study of circulating and synovial CD4+ cells in juvenile arthritis. The data were produced by immunoSEQ multiplex PCR, yet TCRdb's version contains in-frame clones alone and is incomplete. The sample lists approximately 2,300 clones; 90% were seen once. The sample taken for sequencing was HLA-DR+ CD4+ T cells from blood. These TCRs come from a human donor with juvenile idiopathic arthritis. CDR3s include the opening cysteine and the closing phenylalanine or tryptophan.

CDR3 protein,V gene
CASSQGFWGGPSTVRFF,TRBV4-3
CASSRGRVSEAFF,TRBV7-2
CAISESLPGVLPTEAFF,TRBV10-3
CASSWGAASSGGVTDTQYF,TRBV5-1
CASILRTRGRYEQYF,TRBV27
CASSPKFELGQSSEKLFF,TRBV7-2
CASSKETGGASRGYTF,TRBV6-6
CAWSVKGWGNTIYF,TRBV30
CASSQAGASGNTIYF,TRBV4-3
CASSTSRDRGRMSYEQYF,TRBV19
CASSESVTDTQYF,TRBV6-1
CASRTGTGSGELFF,TRBV19
CASNPNGGPGANVLTF,TRBV5-6
CAISELGGSNQPQHF,TRBV10-3
CASSQMGLARGTGELFF,TRBV4-1
CASGKTGQPQHF,TRBV6-5
CASSLDAEPQHF,TRBV5-6
CASSQERGSYEQYF,TRBV14
CSVAVGLAGGYQFF,TRBV29-1
CASSLSTSYEQYF,TRBV5-5
CASSLAGQGKGGYTF,TRBV7-2
CASSATPSGTAQYF,TRBV7-2
CASSSGENIQYF,TRBV5-1
CASSPLRTF,TRBV7-9
CASSLLGGAQYEQYF,TRBV5-1
CASSLGLARTYNEQFF,TRBV5-4
CASSVAGSYNSPLHF,TRBV9
CASSKTPRGQETQYF,TRBV9
CASSQATAGGQETQYF,TRBV4-1
CAISERAGANTEAFF,TRBV10-3
CASGRQGATYNEQFF,TRBV7-9
CASSFQGTGELFF,TRBV5-1
CASSYIGGADTQYF,TRBV7-8
CASSWEGQVNTEAFF,TRBV5-1
CASSFDRGLTEAFF,TRBV5-6
CASSQQGAHGYTF,TRBV4-3
CASSPWAKNTEAFF,TRBV18
CASSLGQGGANVLTF,TRBV5-8
CASSLGNRGHTEAFF,TRBV5-1
CASSSSYTQYF,TRBV7-6
CASSPEAGGKFF,TRBV18
CASSLGRENYGYTF,TRBV5-6
CATEDDRSEAFF,TRBV2
CASTLQGLAGGHEQFF,TRBV6-9
CASPENYGYTF,TRBV30
CASKRTSQDTQYF,TRBV6-5
CASSLWYSGANVLTF,TRBV5-6
CASSLAGAGENTIYF,TRBV5-5
CATSRPDPRGNLGYTF,TRBV15